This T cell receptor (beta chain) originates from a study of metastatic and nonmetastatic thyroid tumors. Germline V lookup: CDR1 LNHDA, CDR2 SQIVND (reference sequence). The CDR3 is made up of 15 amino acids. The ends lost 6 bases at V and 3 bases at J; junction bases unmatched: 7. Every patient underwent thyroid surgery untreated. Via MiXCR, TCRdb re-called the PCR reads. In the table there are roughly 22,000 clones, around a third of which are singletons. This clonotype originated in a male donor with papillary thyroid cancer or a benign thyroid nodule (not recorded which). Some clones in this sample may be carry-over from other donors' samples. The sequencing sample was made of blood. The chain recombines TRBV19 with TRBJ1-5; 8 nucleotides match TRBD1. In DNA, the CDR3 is TGTGCCAGTAGGGGACAGGTCACAAACAATCAGCCCCAGCATTTT. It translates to CASRGQVTNNQPQHF.